One and the same sample provided the 18 T cell receptor beta chains below, sequenced in a study of blood T cell repertoires in COVID-19 (dated by TCRdb to about 2020). The library was produced with the immunoSEQ multiplex PCR assay. The clones in this table, taken by TCRdb from immuneACCESS, are in-frame only. Not every clone is retained; where verified, under half of the shortfall comes from an unresolved V gene, and the cause of the rest is unknown. Within this sample are about 300,000 clones, with around nine tenths of them counted one time only. Less than 3.5% of the sample is held by the ten biggest clonotypes. The specimen sequenced was PBMCs or T cells enriched from blood (not recorded which). Receptors were obtained from a woman aged 45-65 years who had been exposed to COVID-19.

The V call is TRBV27, the J call TRBJ1-1, with 7 bases lining up with TRBD1. The CDR3 covers 13 residues. The germline V gene encodes CDR1 MNHEY and CDR2 SMNVEV (reference sequence). V gave up 5 bases and J gave up 7 bases; unmatched junction bases: 7. The CDR3 protein is CASSTLDRVEAFF. The CDR3 nucleotides read TGTGCCAGCAGTACCCTAGACAGGGTTGAAGCTTTCTTT.

The rearrangement joins TRBV3-1 (or the pseudogene TRBV3-2) to TRBJ2-3, with no clear D. Trimming stripped 2 bases from V and 5 bases from J, with 2 bases between. The CDR3 is made up of 11 amino acids. Germline V CDR1 and CDR2: LGHDT, YNNKEL (reference sequence). CDR3 nucleotides: TGTGCCAGCAGCCAACGAGATACGCAGTATTTT. This gives the protein CASSQRDTQYF.

V is TRBV5-1 and J is TRBJ2-1; D unclear. V was trimmed by 4 bases and J by 1 base, leaving 9 bases between them. Germline V gives CDR1 SGHRS, CDR2 YFSETQ. The CDR3 loop spans 14 amino acids. The CDR3, as DNA: TGCGCCAGCAGCCAAGACACTTCCTACAATGAGCAGTTCTTC. This encodes CASSQDTSYNEQFF.

The genes are TRBV7-9 and TRBJ1-5; D is unresolved. Trimming pared 4 bases from V and 0 bases from J, leaving 4 bases between. The CDR3 has 13 residues. Germline assignment: CDR1 SEHNR and CDR2 FQNEAQ (reference sequence). CDR3 amino acids: CASSSGSNQPQHF. The CDR3 DNA reads as TGTGCCAGCAGCTCAGGTAGCAATCAGCCCCAGCATTTT.

The CDR3 DNA is TGTGCCAGCAGTGGGGACAGGTCACCCTACGAGCAGTACTTC. Translated: CASSGDRSPYEQYF. This rearrangement joins TRBV25-1 to TRBJ2-7; TRBD1 agrees at 8 bases. This CDR3 spans 14 amino acids. Losses at the gene ends were 4 bases for V and 2 bases for J; bases not matched to a gene: 4. CDR1 is MGHDK and CDR2 is SYGVNS in the germline V gene.

The V gene is TRBV28, the J gene TRBJ1-6, with 8 nucleotides matching TRBD1. CDR1 and CDR2 from the germline V gene are MDHEN and SYDVKM. The CDR3 covers 15 residues. The trim removed 5 bases at V and 2 bases at J, leaving 2 bases unmatched. DNA for the CDR3: TGTGCCAGCAGTGGACAGGGAGCCTATAATTCACCCCTCCACTTT. It codes for CASSGQGAYNSPLHF.

This chain uses TRBV6-1 with TRBJ1-2, with D perhaps matching TRBD1 (5 bases). V shed 1 base and J shed 4 bases, with 7 bases lying between them. Germline V lookup: CDR1 MNHNS, CDR2 SASEGT. The CDR3 length is 13 residues. DNA for the CDR3: TGTGCCAGCAGTGAAGGGACATTCTATGGCTACACCTTC. Translated: CASSEGTFYGYTF.

The V call is TRBV6-4, the J call TRBJ1-1; 7 bases are shared with TRBD1. Per the germline V gene, CDR1 is MRHNA and CDR2 is SNTAGT. V lost 5 bases and J lost 4; bases outside the gene matches: 7. The CDR3 has 14 amino acids. The CDR3 coding sequence is TGTGCCAGCAGTAAGGACAGGATTGGCACTGAAGCTTTCTTT. As protein: CASSKDRIGTEAFF.

The chain recombines TRBV5-6 with TRBJ1-5; TRBD1 aligns across 9 bases. CDR1 is SGHDT, CDR2 YYEEEE, per germline. The V and J ends lost 1 base and 4 bases, in that order; junction bases with no gene match: 6. The CDR3 is 16 residues long. CDR3 in amino acids: CASSLRTGQGNQPQHF. Here the CDR3 DNA reads TGTGCCAGCAGCTTGAGGACGGGACAGGGAAATCAGCCCCAGCATTTT.

This sequence joins TRBV5-1 and TRBJ2-5, with 10 positions matching TRBD1. The junction had 15 bases not matched to a gene; V was cut back by 4 bases and J by 3 bases. This CDR3 comprises 18 residues. Germline CDR1 reads SGHRS; CDR2 reads YFSETQ. The CDR3 spells CASSVDDPGTGVKETQYF. The CDR3 region has the DNA TGCGCCAGCAGCGTGGATGACCCGGGGACAGGGGTTAAAGAGACCCAGTACTTC. Supplemented by reference TRBV5-1 and TRBJ2-5, the full variable domain reads KAGVTQTPRYLIKTRGQQVTLSCSPISGHRSVSWYQQTPGQGLQFLFEYFSETQRNKGNFPGRFSGRQFSNSRSEMNVSTLELGDSALYLCASSVDDPGTGVKETQYFGPGTRLLVL.

J is TRBJ1-2 and V is TRBV6-5; TRBD1 matches 8 bases. The CDR3 spans 15 residues. With V trimmed by 5 bases and J by 0 bases, 5 bases remained unmatched. The V gene's germline CDR1 is MNHEY and CDR2 SVGAGI. CDR3 residues: CASSNRGEANYGYTF. DNA for the CDR3: TGTGCCAGCAGTAACAGGGGGGAAGCTAACTATGGCTACACCTTC.

The V and J genes are TRBV6-5 and TRBJ1-1; D gene uncertain. The length of the CDR3 is 14 residues. The germline V gene encodes CDR1 MNHEY and CDR2 SVGAGI. Trimming pared 8 bases from V and 0 bases from J, leaving 13 bases between. CDR3 sequence reads: CASRSDTMNTEAFF. The CDR3 DNA is TGTGCCAGCCGGTCTGACACAATGAACACTGAAGCTTTCTTT.

The chain carries TRBV28 and TRBJ2-7; 8 bases align to TRBD1. The CDR3 spans 14 residues. The junction had 4 bases not matched to a gene; V was cut back by 5 bases and J by 1 base. Germline loops: CDR1 MDHEN, CDR2 SYDVKM. Here the CDR3 DNA reads TGTGCCAGCAGTCCATGGACAGGGTCCTACGAGCAGTACTTC. This sequence encodes CASSPWTGSYEQYF.

The chain carries TRBV5-1 and TRBJ1-2, with TRBD1 matching over 10 bases. Per the germline V gene, CDR1 is SGHRS and CDR2 is YFSETQ. The V and J ends lost 4 bases and 6 bases, in that order; junction bases with no gene match: 3. This CDR3 has 13 amino acids. The CDR3 DNA reads TGCGCCAGCAGCGCCGGGACAGGGGATGGCTACACCTTC. It translates to CASSAGTGDGYTF. Combining the CDR3 with reference TRBV5-1 and TRBJ1-2 gives the whole variable domain KAGVTQTPRYLIKTRGQQVTLSCSPISGHRSVSWYQQTPGQGLQFLFEYFSETQRNKGNFPGRFSGRQFSNSRSEMNVSTLELGDSALYLCASSAGTGDGYTFGSGTRLTVV.

This chain uses TRBV7-8 with TRBJ1-6, with D possibly being TRBD1 (5 bases). V lost 1 base, J lost 10 bases, and 17 bases lay in between. The length of the CDR3 is 16 residues. CDR1 and CDR2 from the germline V gene are SGHVS and FQNEAQ. The CDR3 coding sequence is TGTGCCAGCAGCTTAGACAGCAGGGTGATCGTCTCACCCCTCCACTTT. Protein product: CASSLDSRVIVSPLHF.

The chain carries TRBV30 and TRBJ2-7; weak D call: TRBD1 (6 bases). CDR1 is GTSNPN and CDR2 is SVGIG in the germline V gene (reference sequence). The CDR3 is 13 amino acids. Trimming took 2 bases from V and 2 from J, leaving 10 bases between them. This CDR3 reads CAWSRDTAYEQYF. In DNA, the CDR3 is TGTGCCTGGAGTCGGGACACCGCCTACGAGCAGTACTTC.

The table lists this clone with a count of one. The chain carries TRBV5-1 and TRBJ2-2, with 9 bases matching TRBD1. Germline CDR1 SGHRS, CDR2 YFSETQ. This CDR3 comprises 15 residues. Losses at the gene ends were 4 bases for V and 3 bases for J; bases not matched to a gene: 4. The CDR3 loop reads CASSARTGDTGELFF. The CDR3, as DNA: TGCGCCAGCAGCGCACGGACAGGGGACACCGGGGAGCTGTTTTTT.

This rearrangement joins TRBV7-8 to TRBJ1-4; D uncertain. The CDR3 runs 15 residues. The germline CDR1 and CDR2 sequences are SGHVS and FQNEAQ. V was shortened by 2 bases and J by 2 bases, with 9 bases between the two germline ends. The CDR3 bases are TGTGCCAGCAGCTTATTAAGCAGGACTAATGAAAAACTGTTTTTT. Encoded protein: CASSLLSRTNEKLFF.